What follows are 17 T cell receptor beta chains derived from one specimen sequenced in a study of cytomegalovirus exposure and HLA in healthy donors (dated by TCRdb to 2015 to 2018). The library was obtained by the immunoSEQ multiplex PCR assay. A mixture of 60 forward primers for TCR Vbeta segments and 13 reverse primers for TCR Jbeta segments was used in the multiplex PCR. TCRdb limited this immuneACCESS table to in-frame rearrangements with V and J called. A share of clones is missing; checked studies link under half to unresolved V genes, and the rest is unexplained. This sample holds roughly 160,000 clones; approximately 78% were observed only once. In total, the top ten clones hold approximately 8% of the sample. The material sequenced was PBMCs. The receptors come from a male donor in good health and CMV-seropositive.

This clone was observed once. The rearrangement links TRBV23-1 to TRBJ1-5; the D gene is possibly TRBD1 (5 bases). TRBV23-1 is an ORF; its function is uncertain. The V end lost 3 bases, the J end lost 3 bases, and 18 bases lay between the germline ends. This CDR3 is built from 17 residues. In nucleotides, the CDR3 is TGCGCCAGCAGTCATCTCAACCGGCAGGGCTACAATCAGCCCCAGCATTTT. Amino acids: CASSHLNRQGYNQPQHF.

This clone showed up just once. The rearrangement links TRBV4-3 to TRBJ2-7, with D tentatively TRBD2 (7 bases). Trimming removed 1 base at V and 1 base at J, with 20 bases between. This CDR3 has 18 residues. Germline CDR1 LGHNA, CDR2 YSLEER. CDR3 amino acids: CASSQGVRGGLSSYEQYF. For the CDR3, the DNA is TGCGCCAGCAGCCAAGGGGTTCGCGGGGGCTTATCTTCCTACGAGCAGTACTTC.

V usage is TRBV27 and J usage is TRBJ2-3, with a possible D match to TRBD2 (7 bases). Germline V gene sequence: CDR1 MNHEY, CDR2 SMNVEV (reference sequence). Trimming removed 8 bases at V and 2 bases at J, with 11 bases between. This CDR3 has 13 residues. The CDR3 spells CASGGANTDTQYF. The CDR3 DNA follows: TGTGCCAGCGGGGGGGCGAACACAGATACGCAGTATTTT.

V gene TRBV2 combines with J gene TRBJ2-3, with D hard to call. The CDR3 extends over 12 amino acids. The germline V and J ends were trimmed by 3 bases and 6 bases, with 7 bases remaining between them. Germline V gives CDR1 SNHLY, CDR2 FYNNEI. The CDR3 reads CASSEWPDTQYF. CDR3 nucleotide sequence: TGTGCCAGCAGTGAGTGGCCGGATACGCAGTATTTT.

The V call is TRBV5-4, the J call TRBJ1-6; a possible D gene is TRBD1 (6 bases). V was shortened by 5 bases and J by 8 bases, with 14 bases between the two germline ends. The CDR3 loop spans 14 amino acids. Germline CDR1 and CDR2: SGHNT and YYREEE (reference sequence). CDR3 sequence reads: CASSLQGTDSPLHF. The CDR3 nucleotides read TGTGCCAGCAGTTTACAGGGAACCGATTCACCCCTCCACTTT.

This clone was seen more than once but under ten times. The chain is built from TRBV6-6 and TRBJ1-5; TRBD1 matches 9 bases. V trimming: 5 bases; J trimming: 5 bases; junction bases outside the gene matches: 10. Germline V gives CDR1 MNHNY, CDR2 SVGAGI (reference sequence). This CDR3 is 16 amino acids long. The CDR3 is CASSQRGGQGHQPQHF. The CDR3 region has the DNA TGTGCCAGCAGTCAAAGGGGCGGACAGGGGCATCAGCCCCAGCATTTT.

The chain has TRBV27 and TRBJ2-5, with D maybe TRBD2 (7 bases). Trimming removed 7 bases at V and 7 bases at J, with 19 bases between. The CDR3 has 14 residues. Germline V gene sequence: CDR1 MNHEY, CDR2 SMNVEV (reference sequence). CDR3 protein: CASTFRGGESTQYF. DNA for the CDR3: TGTGCCAGCACCTTTAGGGGGGGTGAATCGACCCAGTACTTC.

This clone came up once. The rearrangement links TRBV5-1 to TRBJ1-1; D may be TRBD1 (6 bases). The CDR3 covers 15 residues. V was pared by 1 base and J by 0 bases, with 10 bases between. The V gene's germline CDR1 is SGHRS and CDR2 YFSETQ. The CDR3 here is CASSLRRDMNTEAFF. The CDR3 DNA reads as TGCGCCAGCAGCTTGCGTCGGGACATGAACACTGAAGCTTTCTTT.

A single count supports this clone. The chain has TRBV13 and TRBJ1-1; a weak D match, TRBD1 (6 bases). Germline V gene sequence: CDR1 PRHDT, CDR2 FYEKMQ (reference sequence). V was pared by 2 bases and J by 4 bases, with 17 bases between. CDR3 length: 16 amino acids. CDR3 sequence: CASSLRLGGRGTEAFF. The CDR3 nucleotides read TGTGCCAGCAGCTTAAGGTTGGGGGGGCGCGGCACTGAAGCTTTCTTT. Supplemented by reference TRBV13 and TRBJ1-1, the full variable domain reads AAGVIQSPRHLIKEKRETATLKCYPIPRHDTVYWYQQGPGQDPQFLISFYEKMQSDKGSIPDRFSAQQFSDYHSELNMSSLELGDSALYFCASSLRLGGRGTEAFFGQGTRLTVV.

The rearrangement joins TRBV27 to TRBJ2-1; D might be TRBD1 (6 bases). Per the germline V gene, CDR1 is MNHEY and CDR2 is SMNVEV (reference sequence). V gave up 2 bases and J gave up 9 bases, with 11 bases separating them. CDR3 length: 13 residues. DNA of the CDR3: TGTGCCAGCAGTTTACAAAGGGGGAGTGAGCAGTTCTTC. Protein product: CASSLQRGSEQFF.

This chain joins TRBV5-1 and TRBJ2-5, with D unresolved. Trimming took 0 bases from V and 4 from J, leaving 16 bases between them. The CDR3 length is 16 residues. Looked up from germline, CDR1 is SGHRS and CDR2 is YFSETQ. The CDR3 is CASSLVLTPRGETQYF. CDR3 bases: TGCGCCAGCAGCTTGGTCCTAACACCACGAGGAGAGACCCAGTACTTC.

This chain links TRBV4-1 with TRBJ2-3, with TRBD2 as a possible D gene (5 bases). CDR1 is MGHRA, CDR2 YSYEKL, per germline. The V and J ends lost 3 bases and 1 base respectively, with 17 bases between them. The CDR3 sequence is 17 residues long. CDR3 DNA sequence: TGCGCCAGCAGCCACGACCCCGGGCTAGCAGGCACAGATACGCAGTATTTT. Translating it yields CASSHDPGLAGTDTQYF.

The chain links TRBV6-5 to TRBJ2-2; tentatively, D is TRBD2 (7 bases). The germline V and J ends were trimmed by 7 bases and 5 bases, with 14 bases remaining between them. Germline CDR1 MNHEY, CDR2 SVGAGI. The CDR3 spans 14 residues. The DNA of the CDR3 is TGTGCCAGCACCAAAGGGGGGGCGACCGGGGAGCTGTTTTTT. Protein sequence: CASTKGGATGELFF.

The chain has TRBV7-9 and TRBJ2-6; D not certain. Germline assignment: CDR1 SEHNR and CDR2 FQNEAQ (reference sequence). V dropped 6 bases and J dropped 0 bases, with 3 bases sitting between them. This CDR3 has 13 amino acids. This chain's CDR3 is CASRASGANVLTF. CDR3 nucleotide sequence: TGTGCCAGCAGAGCCTCTGGGGCCAACGTCCTGACTTTC.

The CDR3 DNA sequence: TGTGCCAGCAGCTTAGGGGTTGGACTAGAGTCTACAGAGCAGTACTTC. It codes for CASSLGVGLESTEQYF. The chain links TRBV7-8 to TRBJ2-7, with TRBD2 matching over 7 bases. With V trimmed by 1 base and J by 7 bases, 13 bases remained unmatched. Germline CDR1 and CDR2: SGHVS and FQNEAQ. This CDR3 has 16 amino acids.

In DNA, the CDR3 is TGTGCCAGCAGACCGACAGGGCCCCTAGGCTACACCTTC. It specifies CASRPTGPLGYTF. The V and J genes are TRBV27 and TRBJ1-2, with TRBD1 identical over 7 bases. With V trimmed by 6 bases and J by 8 bases, 9 bases remained unmatched. CDR1 and CDR2 from the germline V gene are MNHEY and SMNVEV (reference sequence). The CDR3 extends over 13 amino acids.

This clone was seen a single time. The chain is built from TRBV11-2 and TRBJ1-1; the D is unclear. This CDR3 is built from 12 residues. Germline V gene lookup returns CDR1 SGHAT and CDR2 FQNNGV. Trimming stripped 5 bases from V and 6 bases from J, with 10 bases between. CDR3 nucleotide sequence: TGTGCCAGCAGCGTAAGCGGCGCTGAAGCTTTCTTT. Translating it yields CASSVSGAEAFF.